The 16 T cell receptor beta chains presented below share a single source sample, sequenced in a study of shared clonotypes between healthy human individuals (dated by TCRdb to about 2020). The method behind the library was the immunoSEQ multiplex PCR assay. Not all clones reach the TCRdb copy of this immuneACCESS table, which keeps in-frame sequences only. Checked studies attribute under half of the gap to unresolved V genes and leave the rest unexplained. The sample records some 2,100,000 clones, approximately 96% of which are singletons. Around 0.13% of the sample belongs to the ten largest clones. Material for sequencing was naive CD4+ T cells sorted from blood. The sample's cell subset or site, from its label and the paper: CD45RA+ positively selected. All receptors come from a man between 18 and 29 years old in good health.

This rearrangement joins TRBV2 to TRBJ2-1, with D possibly matching TRBD1 (6 bases). Germline V lookup: CDR1 SNHLY, CDR2 FYNNEI. V lost 2 bases and J lost 6, with 11 bases in between. The CDR3 runs 14 residues. The CDR3 loop is CASSENRAGNEQFF. CDR3 nucleotides: TGTGCCAGCAGTGAAAACAGGGCAGGCAATGAGCAGTTCTTC.

Regarding this clone: The same CDR3 arises from other DNA sequences in this sample as well. V is TRBV2 and J is TRBJ1-1, with D perhaps matching TRBD1 (6 bases). The ends were cut back, 6 bases at V and 0 bases at J, with 11 bases in the middle. CDR3 size: 14 residues. Germline V gene data show CDR1 as SNHLY and CDR2 as FYNNEI. CDR3 amino acids: CASRGQTMNTEAFF. The CDR3 region has the DNA TGTGCCAGCAGAGGACAGACCATGAACACTGAAGCTTTCTTT.

This rearrangement joins TRBV5-4 to TRBJ2-7; 10 positions agree with TRBD1. Germline-derived CDR1 and CDR2 are SGHNT and YYREEE (reference sequence). V trimming: 3 bases; J trimming: 2 bases; junction bases outside the gene matches: 2. This CDR3 region has 14 residues. The CDR3 protein is CASSWGQGTYEQYF. CDR3 DNA: TGTGCCAGCAGCTGGGGACAGGGGACCTACGAGCAGTACTTC.

This rearrangement joins TRBV6-1 to TRBJ1-3; 7 bases match TRBD1. Trimming took 6 bases from V and 4 from J; bases not matched to a gene: 9. CDR1 MNHNS and CDR2 SASEGT come from the germline V gene. The CDR3 covers 15 residues. The CDR3 region has the DNA TGTGCCAGCAGCCGCGACCGGACAGGCGGAAACACCATATATTTT. Its translation: CASSRDRTGGNTIYF.

J is TRBJ1-1 and V is TRBV19, with 8 nucleotides matching TRBD1. The CDR3 runs to 15 residues. V lost 7 bases to trimming and J lost 4 bases; unmatched junction nucleotides: 11. Germline CDR1 and CDR2: LNHDA and SQIVND (reference sequence). The DNA of the CDR3 is TGTGCCAGTATTGACAGGGGAGGGTTCAGCACTGAAGCTTTCTTT. It yields the protein CASIDRGGFSTEAFF.

The genes are TRBV18 and TRBJ2-5, with TRBD1 identical over 7 bases. The CDR3 is 15 residues long. Germline V gene lookup returns CDR1 KGHSH and CDR2 LQKENI. V was pared by 5 bases and J by 1 base, with 7 bases of the junction left unmatched. The CDR3 protein is CASSNWTGGQETQYF. The CDR3 DNA reads TGTGCCAGCTCAAACTGGACAGGCGGCCAAGAGACCCAGTACTTC.

The chain combines TRBV7-2 with TRBJ1-2; D not resolved. Trimming took 5 bases from V and 5 from J, leaving 12 bases between them. The CDR3 length is 13 residues. Germline-derived CDR1 and CDR2 are SGHTA and FQGNSA. CDR3 sequence: CASSNDPPYGYTF. CDR3 sequence (DNA): TGTGCCAGCAGCAACGACCCGCCATATGGCTACACCTTC.

The chain joins TRBV25-1 to TRBJ1-1; D gene ambiguous. Trimming removed 8 bases at V and 7 bases at J, with 17 bases between. The CDR3 runs to 13 residues. Germline CDR1 reads MGHDK; CDR2 reads SYGVNS. The CDR3, as DNA: TGTGCCAGCGGACCCCTGGGCGGTTATGAAGCTTTCTTT. This codes for CASGPLGGYEAFF.

The chain uses TRBV28 and TRBJ2-7; TRBD1 aligns across 9 bases. J was trimmed by 5 bases and V by 7 bases; bases with no gene match: 15. There are 16 residues in the CDR3. From germline, CDR1 is MDHEN and CDR2 SYDVKM. CDR3: CASISTPGQGAHEQYF. The CDR3 DNA sequence: TGTGCCAGCATTTCAACGCCGGGACAGGGAGCCCACGAGCAGTACTTC.

The CDR3 reads CASSQGGTSAREQETQYF. The CDR3 DNA follows: TGCGCCAGCAGCCAAGGGGGGACTAGCGCAAGGGAACAAGAGACCCAGTACTTC. V and J are TRBV4-3 and TRBJ2-5; 10 nucleotides match TRBD2. V lost 1 base, J lost 2 bases, and 10 bases stayed unmatched. The CDR3 has 18 amino acids. From germline, CDR1 is LGHNA and CDR2 YSLEER.

This rearrangement joins TRBV7-2 to TRBJ1-4, with D unclear. CDR3 length: 16 amino acids. The V end was cut by 5 bases, the J end by 8 bases, with 21 bases between. Germline V gives CDR1 SGHTA, CDR2 FQGNSA. CDR3 in amino acids: CASSLLTLGRSEKLFF. CDR3 in DNA: TGTGCCAGCAGCCTCCTCACCCTTGGACGGTCCGAAAAACTGTTTTTT.

The chain carries TRBV5-1 and TRBJ1-3; 7 nucleotides match TRBD1. V shed 1 base and J 3 bases; nucleotides not matched to a gene: 4. The CDR3 totals 15 residues. Germline V gene data show CDR1 as SGHRS and CDR2 as YFSETQ. The CDR3 nucleotides are TGCGCCAGCAGCTTGAGGCAGGGGGATGGAAACACCATATATTTT. Amino acid sequence: CASSLRQGDGNTIYF.

The CDR3: CASSLPGQETQYF. The CDR3 bases are TGTGCCAGCAGCTTACCGGGTCAAGAGACCCAGTACTTC. This chain joins TRBV7-9 and TRBJ2-5; D is unclear. The V end was cut by 2 bases, the J end by 2 bases, with 6 bases between. There are 13 residues in the CDR3. CDR1 SEHNR and CDR2 FQNEAQ come from the germline V gene (reference sequence).

The gene calls are TRBV7-2 and TRBJ2-3; no firm D call. This CDR3 contains 13 residues. Trimming left V 3 bases short and J 2 bases short, with 6 bases between. From germline, CDR1 is SGHTA and CDR2 FQGNSA. CDR3 protein: CASSLNPTDTQYF. DNA of the CDR3: TGTGCCAGCAGCTTGAACCCCACAGATACGCAGTATTTT.

The chain joins TRBV10-2 to TRBJ2-1; D call uncertain. CDR1 WSHSY and CDR2 SAAADI come from the germline V gene. Trimming stripped 3 bases from V and 6 bases from J, with 3 bases between. The CDR3 is 11 residues long. In DNA, the CDR3 is TGCGCCAGCAGTGAAAGCAATGAGCAGTTCTTC. This sequence encodes CASSESNEQFF.

This clone is a singleton in its sample. V gene TRBV18 combines with J gene TRBJ2-2, with TRBD2 matching 10 bases. J lost 3 bases, V lost 4 bases, and 11 bases had no gene match. Germline-derived CDR1 and CDR2 are KGHSH and LQKENI. The CDR3 consists of 18 residues. CDR3 in amino acids: CASSRVGLAGADTGELFF. Written as DNA, the CDR3 is TGTGCCAGCTCACGGGTCGGGCTAGCGGGAGCAGACACCGGGGAGCTGTTTTTT.